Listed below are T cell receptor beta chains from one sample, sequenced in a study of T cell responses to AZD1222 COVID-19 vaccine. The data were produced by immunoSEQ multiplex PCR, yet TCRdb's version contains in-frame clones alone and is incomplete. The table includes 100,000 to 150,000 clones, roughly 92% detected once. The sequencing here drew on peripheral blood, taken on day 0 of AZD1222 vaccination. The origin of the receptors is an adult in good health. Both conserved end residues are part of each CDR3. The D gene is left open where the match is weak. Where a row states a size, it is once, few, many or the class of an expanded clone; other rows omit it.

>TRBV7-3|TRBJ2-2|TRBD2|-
TGTGCCAGCAGCTTAAGCGGGGGGAACACCGGGGAGCTGTTTTTT
CASSLSGGNTGELFF
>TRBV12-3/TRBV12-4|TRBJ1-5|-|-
TGTGCCAGCAGTGCGGAGGGGAATCAGCCCCAGCATTTT
CASSAEGNQPQHF
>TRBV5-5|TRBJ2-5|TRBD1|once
TGTGCCAGCAGCCCGGGACAGGGGATCTTTCAAGAGACCCAGTACTTC
CASSPGQGIFQETQYF
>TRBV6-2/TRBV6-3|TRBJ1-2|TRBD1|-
TGTGCCAGCAGTTTCGATGCCTTGGGCCGGGACAGGGTAAATGGCTACACCTTC
CASSFDALGRDRVNGYTF
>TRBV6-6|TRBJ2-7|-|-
TGTGCCAGCAGTTACAACTTACGAGGGGAGTACGAGCAGTACTTC
CASSYNLRGEYEQYF
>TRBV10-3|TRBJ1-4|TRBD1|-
TGTGCCATCAGTGAGACAGGGGGTAATGAAAAACTGTTTTTT
CAISETGGNEKLFF
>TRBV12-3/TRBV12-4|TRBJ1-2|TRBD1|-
TGTGCCAGCAGCCGGGACAGGAACTATGGCTACACCTTC
CASSRDRNYGYTF
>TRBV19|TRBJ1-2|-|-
TGTGCCAGTAGTATTGGGGTCAACTATGGCTACACCTTC
CASSIGVNYGYTF
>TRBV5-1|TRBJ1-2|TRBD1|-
TGCGCCAGCAGCCAGGGACAGGGGGGTAACTATGGCTACACCTTC
CASSQGQGGNYGYTF
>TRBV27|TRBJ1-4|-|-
TGTGCCAGCAGTTTCTCGGGGGGCCTTTATGAAAAACTGTTTTTT
CASSFSGGLYEKLFF
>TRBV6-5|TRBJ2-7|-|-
TGTGCCAGCAGCACCCGGGGGTCCTCCTACGAGCAGTACTTC
CASSTRGSSYEQYF
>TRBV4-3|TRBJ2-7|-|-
TGCGCCAGCAGCCAAGTAGTGGGCGGAATAAGCTCCTACGAGCAGTACTTC
CASSQVVGGISSYEQYF
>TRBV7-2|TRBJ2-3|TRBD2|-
TGTGCCAGCAGCTACCATCTAGCGGGAGGGTATGCAGATACGCAGTATTTT
CASSYHLAGGYADTQYF
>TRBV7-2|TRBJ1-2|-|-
TGTGCCAGCAGCCCCGGAGGCTATGGCTACACCTTC
CASSPGGYGYTF
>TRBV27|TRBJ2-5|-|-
TGTGCCAGCAGTCCGTCTGCCTCACCGTTAGGGACCCAGTACTTC
CASSPSASPLGTQYF
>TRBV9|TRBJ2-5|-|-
TGTGCCAGCAGCGTACAGGGGGGGCAAGAGACCCAGTACTTC
CASSVQGGQETQYF
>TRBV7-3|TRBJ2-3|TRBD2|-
TGTGCCAGCAGCTTGTTAGCGGGAGGGGGGACAGATACGCAGTATTTT
CASSLLAGGGTDTQYF
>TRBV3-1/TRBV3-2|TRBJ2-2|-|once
TGTGCCAGCAGCCAAGTCGGGGGAAGCGCCGGGGAGCTGTTTTTT
CASSQVGGSAGELFF
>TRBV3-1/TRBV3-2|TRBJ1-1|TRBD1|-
TGTGCCAGCAGCCAAGTTACAGGGGGCACTGAAGCTTTCTTT
CASSQVTGGTEAFF
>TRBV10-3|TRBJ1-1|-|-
TGTGCCATCAGTGACTACATTGGGGACATGAACACTGAAGCTTTCTTT
CAISDYIGDMNTEAFF
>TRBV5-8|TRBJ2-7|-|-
TGTGCCAGCAGCTTGGGTAGATACGAGCAGTACTTC
CASSLGRYEQYF
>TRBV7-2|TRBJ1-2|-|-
TGTGCCAGCAGTTTGGACGGGGTCACCTATGGCTACACCTTC
CASSLDGVTYGYTF
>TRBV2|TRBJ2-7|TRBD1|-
TGTGCCAGCAGTACCCGAATAAGTCCCGGGACAGGGAACTCGGACGAGCAGTACTTC
CASSTRISPGTGNSDEQYF
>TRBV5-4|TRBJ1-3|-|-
TGTGCCAGCAGCTTGCCCTCCGCAGGGATCTCTGGAAACACCATATATTTT
CASSLPSAGISGNTIYF
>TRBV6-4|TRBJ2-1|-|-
TGTGCCAGCAGTGTGGACAGTTTATCGATCTCCTACAATGAGCAGTTCTTC
CASSVDSLSISYNEQFF
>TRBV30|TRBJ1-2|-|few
TGTGCCTGGCAGATGGTTCAGGGACACTATGGCTACACCTTC
CAWQMVQGHYGYTF
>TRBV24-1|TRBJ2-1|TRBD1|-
TGTGCCACCAGTGATCCCCCGGGGACAGGGGTTGAGGATGAGCAGTTCTTC
CATSDPPGTGVEDEQFF
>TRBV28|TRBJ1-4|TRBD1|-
TGTGCCAGCACGACCCAGACAGGGAGCGGAAAACTGTTTTTT
CASTTQTGSGKLFF
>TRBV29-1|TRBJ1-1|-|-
TGCAGCGTTCAGGATATTGCGCTTGGCACTGAAGCTTTCTTT
CSVQDIALGTEAFF
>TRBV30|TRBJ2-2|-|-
TGTGCCTGGACTCTAGCGAGTTCCGGGGAGCTGTTTTTT
CAWTLASSGELFF
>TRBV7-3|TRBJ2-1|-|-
TGTGCCAGCAGCTTATCTTCCGGCGCTGAGCAGTTCTTC
CASSLSSGAEQFF
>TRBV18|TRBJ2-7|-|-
TGTGCCAGCTCACCGGACGACCGAACCTACGAGCAGTACTTC
CASSPDDRTYEQYF
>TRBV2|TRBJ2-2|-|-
TGTGCCAGCAGTGAAAAATTCCCTACTGAGTTGGACACCGGGGAGCTGTTTTTT
CASSEKFPTELDTGELFF
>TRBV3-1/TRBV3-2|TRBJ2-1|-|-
TGTGCCAGCAGCCAAGGTACCGGACGAAATCAGTTCTTC
CASSQGTGRNQFF
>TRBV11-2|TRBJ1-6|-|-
TGTGCCAGCAGCTGGTCTTTAAGAGATTCACCCCTCCACTTT
CASSWSLRDSPLHF
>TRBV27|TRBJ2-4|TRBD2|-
TGTGCCAGCAGTACGGGAGGATTGAACATTCAGTACTTC
CASSTGGLNIQYF
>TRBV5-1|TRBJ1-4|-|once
TGCGCCAGCCGATCGGAAGGGGGTGAAAAACTGTTTTTT
CASRSEGGEKLFF
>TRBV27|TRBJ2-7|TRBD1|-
TGTGCCAGCAGTTTGGCCGGGACAGGCCTATCCTACGAGCAGTACTTC
CASSLAGTGLSYEQYF
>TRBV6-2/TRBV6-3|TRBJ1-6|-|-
TGTGCCAGCAGTTTGGGTTCACCCCTCCACTTT
CASSLGSPLHF
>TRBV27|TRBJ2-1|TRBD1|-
TGTGCCAGCGGGCGTCCTACAGGGGGCAATGAGCAGTTCTTC
CASGRPTGGNEQFF
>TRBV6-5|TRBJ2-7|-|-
TGTGCCAGCACCCCCCCCGGGTCCTACGAGCAGTACTTC
CASTPPGSYEQYF
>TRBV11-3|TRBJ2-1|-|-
TGTGCCAGCAGCTTAGAGGAGCACAATGAGCAGTTCTTC
CASSLEEHNEQFF
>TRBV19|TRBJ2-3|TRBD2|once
TGTGCCACCCGACTAGCGGGCACAGATACGCAGTATTTT
CATRLAGTDTQYF
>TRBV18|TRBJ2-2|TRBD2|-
TGTGCCAGCTCACCCACCCCGGGGGGAAACACCGGGGAGCTGTTTTTT
CASSPTPGGNTGELFF
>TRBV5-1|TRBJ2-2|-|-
TGCGCCAGCACGGGCGCGGATAAGAACACCGGGGAGCTGTTTTTT
CASTGADKNTGELFF